The present entry profiles one T cell receptor (beta chain) with its context. This record belongs to a study of blood T cell repertoires in COVID-19. Overall study context: Nucleic acid was either cDNA or gDNA, and it came from T cells, B-cell-depleted T cells, or PBMCs.

Enrolment of Seattle patients took place during active infection, and they were followed longitudinally. Per the original data handling: Reference gene primer amplification gave nucleated cell count estimates. This table comes from immunoSEQ multiplex PCR, and its TCRdb copy is limited to in-frame clones, with some not included. From that table come the V and J calls and clone size; the DNA was used to work out D and trimming. The table lists some 70,000 clones, 75% to 90% of them singletons, with more than 10% in the top ten. Sequencing was done on a sample of peripheral blood. This receptor was identified in a man in his forties or fifties with COVID-19, enrolled during active disease.

DNA for the CDR3: TGTGCCAGCAGGACAGGGGGAACAGATACGCAGTATTTT. Translated, it gives CASRTGGTDTQYF. The V and J genes are TRBV7-9 and TRBJ2-3, with 9 bases that match TRBD1. V trimming: 6 bases; J trimming: 3 bases; junction bases outside the gene matches: 1. This CDR3 comprises 13 residues. CDR1 SEHNR and CDR2 FQNEAQ come from the germline V gene (reference sequence).